This T cell receptor (beta chain) comes out of a study of cytomegalovirus exposure and HLA in healthy donors. Study at large: In an early release, HLA-typed donors contributed some 88 million unique TCR sequences.

The germline gives CDR1 MRHNA, CDR2 SNTAGT. V was clipped by 10 bases and J by 8 bases, with 24 bases between them. The CDR3 is made up of 15 amino acids. Use of 60 Vbeta and 13 Jbeta primers characterized the PCR. Source study methods: Later work found 65 million to 100 million unique TCR beta chains, with approximately 12 million shared. Sequenced by immunoSEQ multiplex PCR; TCRdb stores in-frame clones only, minus some. Clone size and the V and J calls come from that table; the DNA yielded D and trimming. The sample lists about 160,000 clones, roughly 80% occurring once. This chain links TRBV6-4 with TRBJ2-1; TRBD2 is a possible D gene (6 bases). The sequenced material came from PBMCs. The clonotype originates from a man aged 35 to 55 in good health and CMV-seropositive. The DNA of the CDR3 is TGTGCCAACACAGGCCCAAGACAGTGGAGGGATGAGCAGTTCTTC. Amino acids: CANTGPRQWRDEQFF.